This TCR beta chain was identified in a study of T-cell memory formation after mild COVID-19. Study-level information: Clustering of TCRs was largely donor specific. Whole-study findings and limits: Chiefly within CM and EM were the contracting CD4+ clones; CD8+ ones were within EMRA. Contracting clones, day 15 to 85, had balanced CD4/CD8, and later expanders favored CD4+.

About this clonotype itself: The antigen is undetermined.

5'RACE, which relied on constant-segment primers, yielded TCR alpha and TCR beta cDNA libraries carrying sample barcodes and UMIs. TCRdb used MiXCR to reprocess the 5' RACE reads, holding one entry per CDR3 protein. The sample has 450,000 to 700,000 distinct CDR3 sequences, approximately 19% seen once; the top ten hold around 12%. With 0 bases clipped from V and 6 bases from J, the junction kept 5 bases outside the gene matches. The CDR3 covers 15 residues. CDR1 and CDR2 (germline): SGHVS, FQNEAQ. Sequences were obtained from PBMCs or a T cell subset sorted from them (not recorded which). This chain uses TRBV7-8 with TRBJ2-1; 7 nucleotides align to TRBD2. The sequence was collected from an adult woman who had mild COVID-19 (a few samples of this study predate the infection). Cell type and time point are not known. The CDR3 spells CASSLAGGTFNEQFF. The CDR3 bases are TGTGCCAGCAGCTTAGCGGGAGGGACTTTCAATGAGCAGTTCTTC.